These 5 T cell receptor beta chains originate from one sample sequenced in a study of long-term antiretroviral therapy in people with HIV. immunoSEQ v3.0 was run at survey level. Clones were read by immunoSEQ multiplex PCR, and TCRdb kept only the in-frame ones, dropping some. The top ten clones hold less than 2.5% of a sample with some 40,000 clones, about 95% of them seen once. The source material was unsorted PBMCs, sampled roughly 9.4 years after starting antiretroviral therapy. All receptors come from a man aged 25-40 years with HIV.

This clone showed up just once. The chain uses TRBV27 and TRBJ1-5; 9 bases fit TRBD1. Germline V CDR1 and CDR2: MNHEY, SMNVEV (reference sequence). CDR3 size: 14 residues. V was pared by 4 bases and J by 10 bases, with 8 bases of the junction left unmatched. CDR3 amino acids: CASSSGTGNLPQHF. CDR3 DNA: TGTGCCAGCAGTTCCGGGACAGGGAATTTACCCCAGCATTTT.

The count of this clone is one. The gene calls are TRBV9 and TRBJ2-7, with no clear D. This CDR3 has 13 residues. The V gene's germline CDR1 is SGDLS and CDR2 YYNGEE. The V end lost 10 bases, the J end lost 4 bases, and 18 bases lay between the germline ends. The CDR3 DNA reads TGTGCCGACCCCTCACACTACGCATACGAGCAGTACTTC. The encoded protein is CADPSHYAYEQYF.

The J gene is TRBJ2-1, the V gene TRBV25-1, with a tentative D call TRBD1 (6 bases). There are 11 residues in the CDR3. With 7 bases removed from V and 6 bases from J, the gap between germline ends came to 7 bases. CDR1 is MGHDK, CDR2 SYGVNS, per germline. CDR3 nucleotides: TGTGCCAGCAACAGGGCCAATGAGCAGTTCTTC. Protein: CASNRANEQFF.

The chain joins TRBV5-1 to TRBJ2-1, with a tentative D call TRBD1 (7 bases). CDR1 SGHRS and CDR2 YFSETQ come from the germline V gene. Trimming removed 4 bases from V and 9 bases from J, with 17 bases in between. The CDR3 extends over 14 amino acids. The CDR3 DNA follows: TGCGCCAGCAGCCCCCTAGGAGGGGGCGGTGAGCAGTTCTTC. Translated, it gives CASSPLGGGGEQFF. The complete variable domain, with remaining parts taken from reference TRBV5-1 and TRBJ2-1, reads KAGVTQTPRYLIKTRGQQVTLSCSPISGHRSVSWYQQTPGQGLQFLFEYFSETQRNKGNFPGRFSGRQFSNSRSEMNVSTLELGDSALYLCASSPLGGGGEQFFGPGTRLTVL.

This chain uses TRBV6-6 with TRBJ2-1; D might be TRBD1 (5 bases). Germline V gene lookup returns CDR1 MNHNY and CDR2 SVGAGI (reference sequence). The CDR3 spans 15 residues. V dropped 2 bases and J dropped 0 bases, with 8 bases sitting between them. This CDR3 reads CASSYGANSYNEQFF. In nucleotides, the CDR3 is TGTGCCAGCAGTTACGGGGCGAACTCCTACAATGAGCAGTTCTTC.